This is a list of T cell receptor beta chains from one sample in a study of shared T cell receptors in the human thymus. Method: immunoSEQ multiplex PCR; TCRdb's copy keeps in-frame clones and lacks some. The table has hundreds of thousands of clones, roughly 90% seen once; the top ten hold 0.0095% to 0.011%. The same specimen was also included in a second study, on human thymus T cells.

Sequenced material: thymocytes. The source is a boy in the first two years of life with a congenital heart defect. Each CDR3 is given with its conserved first and last residue. A D gene is named only where the DNA matches it firmly. Clone size, where shown, is once, few, many, or a class for clones that have expanded.

v_call	cdr3_length	j_call	clone_size	d_call	cdr3_nt	cdr3_aa
TRBV11-3	19	TRBJ2-2	.	TRBD1	TGTGCCAGCAGCTCCAGCACCCGACAGGGGGCGCGGGACACCGGGGAGCTGTTTTTT	CASSSSTRQGARDTGELFF
TRBV12-5	17	TRBJ2-1	.	TRBD2	TGTGCTAGTGGTTTCTTCCGGGCTAGCGGGAGGGGCAATGAGCAGTTCTTC	CASGFFRASGRGNEQFF
TRBV9	15	TRBJ2-3	once	TRBD2	TGTGCCAGCAGCACACTAGCGGGATTGACAGATACGCAGTATTTT	CASSTLAGLTDTQYF
TRBV4-3	15	TRBJ1-2	.	.	TGCGCCAGCAGCCAAGAGCGGGGCCCCACCTATGGCTACACCTTC	CASSQERGPTYGYTF
TRBV19	15	TRBJ1-1	.	.	TGTGCCAGTAGTAGTTTGGGCAATATGGACACTGAAGCTTTCTTT	CASSSLGNMDTEAFF
TRBV19	16	TRBJ2-1	few	TRBD2	TGTGCCAGTAGTATCGGCGTAGTAGCGGGAATTAATGAGCAGTTCTTC	CASSIGVVAGINEQFF
TRBV6-6	12	TRBJ2-2	few	.	TGTGCCAGCAGTCCCTACACCGGGGAGCTGTTTTTT	CASSPYTGELFF
TRBV6-1	16	TRBJ1-5	.	TRBD1	TGTGCCAGCAGTGTGCCCGGGACAGGGTGCAATCAGCCCCAGCATTTT	CASSVPGTGCNQPQHF
TRBV4-1	18	TRBJ2-7	.	TRBD2	TGCGCCAGCAGCCACACCCGCCCGGGACTAGCGGGAGAGGACGAGCAGTACTTC	CASSHTRPGLAGEDEQYF
TRBV7-9	15	TRBJ2-3	few	.	TGTGCCAGCAGCTTAAGGGGAACTTTCACAGATACGCAGTATTTT	CASSLRGTFTDTQYF
TRBV27	17	TRBJ2-7	.	TRBD1	TGTGCCAGCCGCAACGTCTCCGGGACAGTCCCCTCCTACGAGCAGTACTTC	CASRNVSGTVPSYEQYF
TRBV30	14	TRBJ2-4	.	.	TGTGCCTGTACAGGTCGCGCAGCCAAAAACATTCAGTACTTC	CACTGRAAKNIQYF
TRBV14	23	TRBJ2-1	once	.	TGTGCCAGCAGCCCCAGAAAGGTCGGGCAGGGGATTTTTCGGGGCCCCCTACAATATGAGCAGTTCTTC	CASSPRKVGQGIFRGPLQYEQFF
TRBV21-1	18	TRBJ1-4	.	.	TGTGCCAGCAGCAAAGTTGTCTGGGACAGGTACTCTAATGAAAAACTGTTTTTT	CASSKVVWDRYSNEKLFF
TRBV7-9	15	TRBJ2-1	.	.	TGTGCCAGCAGCTTATGGGCGAGCGGTACTAATGAGCAGTTCTTC	CASSLWASGTNEQFF
TRBV5-1	18	TRBJ2-7	.	TRBD2	TGCGCCAGCAGCTCGGGCGGTAGCGGGAGGTCTGGGGACTACGAGCAGTACTTC	CASSSGGSGRSGDYEQYF
TRBV4-1	15	TRBJ2-5	.	TRBD1	TGCGCCAGCAGCCAAATCCGGGACAGCCAAGAGACCCAGTACTTC	CASSQIRDSQETQYF
TRBV4-2	16	TRBJ2-7	.	.	TGTGCCAGCAGCCAAGCCAGGGTCCCAACCACCTACGAGCAGTACTTC	CASSQARVPTTYEQYF
TRBV4-2	16	TRBJ2-2	.	TRBD2	TGTGCCAGCAGCCAAGAACTAGCGGGAGCTATCGGGGAGCTGTTTTTT	CASSQELAGAIGELFF
TRBV5-4	14	TRBJ2-3	.	TRBD1	TGTGCCAGCAGCTATCGGGACAGTCAAGCTACGCAGTATTTT	CASSYRDSQATQYF
TRBV7-9	17	TRBJ2-3	.	.	TGTGCCAGCACCCTAGGCAAGGAGGGGGGGTTCGCAGATACGCAGTATTTT	CASTLGKEGGFADTQYF
TRBV27	18	TRBJ2-2	.	TRBD1	TGTGCCAGCAGTCCGTTGCACCCGGGACAGGGTAACACCGGGGAGCTGTTTTTT	CASSPLHPGQGNTGELFF
TRBV9	15	TRBJ2-1	.	.	TGTGCCAGCAGCACTCTAGCGACACCTGGCAATGAGCAGTTCTTC	CASSTLATPGNEQFF
TRBV19	15	TRBJ2-7	.	TRBD1	TGTGCCAGTAGTATGGGACAGGGCAGCTCCTACGAGCAGTACTTC	CASSMGQGSSYEQYF
TRBV7-9	15	TRBJ2-2	.	.	TGTGCCAGCAGCTTAAAAGGGGCCCAACACCGGGAGCTGTTTTTT	CASSLKGAQHRELFF
TRBV10-3	12	TRBJ2-1	.	.	TGTGCCATCAGTGATAGGGCGGCTAGCGAGTTCTTC	CAISDRAASEFF
TRBV5-1	15	TRBJ2-3	once	TRBD1	TGCGCCAGCAGGAGGACAGGTGAGGGCCCAGATACGCAGTATTTT	CASRRTGEGPDTQYF
TRBV10-1	13	TRBJ2-7	.	.	TGCGCCAGCAGTAGGACAGCCTTCTACGAGCAGTACTTC	CASSRTAFYEQYF
TRBV12-5	21	TRBJ2-7	.	TRBD1	TGTGCTAGTGGTTTGCCACACGCTGGGACAGGGGGTTTTAGCGCTACCTACGAGCAGTACTTC	CASGLPHAGTGGFSATYEQYF
TRBV7-2	17	TRBJ2-3	.	TRBD2	TGTGCCAGCAGCCTAGATCAGCGGGAGAGGGGCACAGATACGCAGTATTTT	CASSLDQRERGTDTQYF
TRBV14	14	TRBJ2-7	.	TRBD1	TGTGCCAGCAGCCGCGGGACAGGGGCCTACGAGCAGTACTTC	CASSRGTGAYEQYF
TRBV6-6	14	TRBJ2-1	.	TRBD1	TGTGCCAGCAGTGACCGCAGGGGGTATGATGAGCAGTTCTTC	CASSDRRGYDEQFF
TRBV7-6	16	TRBJ2-7	.	TRBD1	TGTGCCAGCAGCTTAGACCTGGAGCAGGGGGCCTACGAGCAGTACTTC	CASSLDLEQGAYEQYF
TRBV19	18	TRBJ2-2	.	TRBD2	TGTGCCAGTAGCTTGACTAGCGGGAGGCCCGGGGTCACCGGGGAGCTGTTTTTT	CASSLTSGRPGVTGELFF
TRBV7-2	15	TRBJ2-1	once	TRBD2	TGTGCCAGCAGCGTGACTAGCGGGGACTACAATGAGCAGTTCTTC	CASSVTSGDYNEQFF
TRBV30	11	TRBJ2-2	.	.	TGTGCCTGGAGGGGGGCTGGGGAGCTGTTTTTT	CAWRGAGELFF
TRBV7-2	14	TRBJ2-7	.	TRBD2	TGTGCCAGCAGCCTGCGGGAGGGCCCCTACGAGCAGTACTTC	CASSLREGPYEQYF
TRBV7-6	18	TRBJ2-3	.	TRBD2	TGTGCCAGCAGCTTCCTCCCTAGCGGGCCTACTAGCACAGATACGCAGTATTTT	CASSFLPSGPTSTDTQYF
TRBV1	15	TRBJ2-7	once	.	TGCACCAGCAGCACCTCCGGGACTAGGGCCCACGAGCAGTACTTC	CTSSTSGTRAHEQYF
TRBV4-3	16	TRBJ2-7	few	TRBD2	TGCGCCAGCAGCCAAGGGGAGCTCGCGGGAGTACGGGAGCAGTACTTC	CASSQGELAGVREQYF
TRBV7-8	16	TRBJ1-5	.	.	TGTGCCAGCAGCTTAGGGGACTATGGGAGCAATCAGCCCCAGCATTTT	CASSLGDYGSNQPQHF
TRBV6-4	13	TRBJ2-1	.	.	TGTGCCAGCAGTGCCAGGGTTGAGGATGAGCAGTTCTTC	CASSARVEDEQFF
TRBV4-2	15	TRBJ2-3	.	.	TGTGCCAGCAGCCAAGATTGGCAAACCGATTATACGCAGTATTTT	CASSQDWQTDYTQYF
TRBV19	16	TRBJ2-7	.	TRBD2	TGTGCCAGTAGTATAGTATTAGCGGGAGGGCGCAACGAGCAGTACTTC	CASSIVLAGGRNEQYF
TRBV4-3	16	TRBJ2-1	.	TRBD1	TGCGCCAGCAGCCAAGGAGGGACAGGGATATACAATAAGCAGTTCTTC	CASSQGGTGIYNKQFF
TRBV29-1	14	TRBJ2-3	.	.	TGCAGCGTTGAAGGTCCCGCCTACACAGATACGCAGTATTTT	CSVEGPAYTDTQYF
TRBV5-4	16	TRBJ2-6	few	.	TGTGCCAGCAGCTTGGTGACAAACTCTGGGGCCAACGTCCTGACTTTC	CASSLVTNSGANVLTF
TRBV5-6	19	TRBJ2-1	.	TRBD2	TGTGCCAGCAGCTTGGCGGACGGCTTGGGGCTAGCGGACTACAATGAGCAGTTCTTC	CASSLADGLGLADYNEQFF
TRBV25-1	16	TRBJ2-2	.	TRBD2	TGTGCCAGCAGTGAGGCGGGGAGGGGCGACACCGGGGAGCTGTTTTTT	CASSEAGRGDTGELFF
TRBV15	16	TRBJ2-2	.	TRBD2	TGTGCCACCAGCAGCGGGACTAGCGGGCCTCGTGGGGAGCTGTTTTTT	CATSSGTSGPRGELFF
TRBV5-6	14	TRBJ2-7	.	.	TGTGCCAGCAGCTTGGAGGCAGGTTCCTACGAGCAGTACTTC	CASSLEAGSYEQYF
TRBV23-1	16	TRBJ1-5	.	TRBD1	TGCGCCAGCAGTCAAGAGGACAGGGCAAGCAATCAGCCCCAGCATTTT	CASSQEDRASNQPQHF
TRBV7-9	16	TRBJ1-5	.	.	TGTGCCAGCAGCTTGGAAGGGGAGGGGTACAATCAGCCCCAGCATTTT	CASSLEGEGYNQPQHF
TRBV27	16	TRBJ1-2	.	.	TGTGCCAGCAGTTTCCGACGTGGGGCTCTTGCCTATGGCTACACCTTC	CASSFRRGALAYGYTF